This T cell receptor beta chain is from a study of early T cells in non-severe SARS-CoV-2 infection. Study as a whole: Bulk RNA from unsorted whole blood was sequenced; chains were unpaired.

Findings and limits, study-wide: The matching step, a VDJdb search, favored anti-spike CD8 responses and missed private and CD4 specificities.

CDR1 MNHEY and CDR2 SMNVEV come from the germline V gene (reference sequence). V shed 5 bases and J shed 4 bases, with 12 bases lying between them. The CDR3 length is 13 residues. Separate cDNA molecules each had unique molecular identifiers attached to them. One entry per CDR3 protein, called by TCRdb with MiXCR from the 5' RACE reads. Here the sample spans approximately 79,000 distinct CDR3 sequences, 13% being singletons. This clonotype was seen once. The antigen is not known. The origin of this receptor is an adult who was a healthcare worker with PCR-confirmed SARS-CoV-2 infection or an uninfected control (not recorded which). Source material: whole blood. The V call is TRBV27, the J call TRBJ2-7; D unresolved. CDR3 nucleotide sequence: TGTGCCAGCAGTAAGGTAATTTCATACGAGCAGTACTTC. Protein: CASSKVISYEQYF.